This T cell receptor beta chain was observed in a study of blood T cell repertoires in COVID-19. Across the study: Sample material is recorded as cDNA or gDNA derived from T cells, B-cell-depleted T cells, or PBMCs.

Original data processing: By means of reference gene primer amplification, nucleated cell counts were estimated. Measured with immunoSEQ multiplex PCR; TCRdb has only the in-frame clones, and not every one. V, J and clone size are those of that table, while D and trimming were read from the DNA. Of just under 250,000 clones detected, around nine tenths appear once; the ten largest clones hold approximately 4.1%. Adults between roughly 18 and 89 years of age took part from under 25 US areas. Recovered Cohort 3 donors showed two negative PCRs, clearance, or symptom resolution. V shed 1 base and J shed 3 bases, with 9 bases lying between them. There are 14 residues in the CDR3. Germline CDR1 and CDR2: SEHNR and FQNEAQ (reference sequence).

Specimen: PBMCs or T cells enriched from blood (not recorded which). The receptor's source is a woman aged 30 to 39 who had recovered from COVID-19. This rearrangement joins TRBV7-9 to TRBJ1-2; a weak D match, TRBD1 (5 bases). This chain's CDR3 is CASSLVEGYYGYTF. CDR3 nucleotides: TGTGCCAGCAGCTTAGTGGAGGGGTACTATGGCTACACCTTC. Full variable domain (remainder filled in from reference TRBV7-9 and TRBJ1-2): DTGVSQNPRHKITKRGQNVTFRCDPISEHNRLYWYRQTLGQGPEFLTYFQNEAQLEKSRLLSDRFSAERPKGSFSTLEIQRTEQGDSAMYLCASSLVEGYYGYTFGSGTRLTVV.